This T cell receptor beta chain derives from a study of metastatic and nonmetastatic thyroid tumors. The sample holds many counts of this clone. Nobody among the patients had been given any treatment before thyroid surgery. Authors' analysis steps: Clinicopathological groups supplied CDR3 differences that were used to build a distant-metastasis classifier for papillary thyroid cancer. TCRdb recomputed clones from the PCR reads via MiXCR. TCRdb's processing, not the authors', yielded these V and J calls. Here the sample spans 12,000 or so clones, 30% to 35% being singletons. This clonotype was obtained from a female donor with papillary thyroid cancer or a benign thyroid nodule (not recorded which). Some clones in this sample may be carry-over from other donors' samples. Sequenced material: tumor tissue.

The CDR3, as DNA: TGTGCCAGCAGCTCCTATAGCGGGAGGGCCGGGTCCGGGGAGCTGTTTTTT. Residues: CASSSYSGRAGSGELFF. The V call is TRBV11-3, the J call TRBJ2-2, with 11 positions matching TRBD2. The CDR3 loop spans 17 amino acids. J was trimmed by 6 bases and V by 4 bases; bases with no gene match: 10. Germline V CDR1 and CDR2: SGHNT, YENEEA.